One and the same sample provided the 6 T cell receptor beta chains below, sequenced in a study of sequential checkpoint blockade in melanoma. Treatment: randomized to nivolumab then ipilimumab (arm A) or the reverse (arm B). Method: immunoSEQ multiplex PCR; TCRdb's copy keeps in-frame clones and lacks some. This table holds nearly 11,000 clones, just under 80% found once. This sample comprised CD8+ T cells sorted from blood (inferred from file names), obtained from a patient given nivolumab and ipilimumab in sequence. All receptors come from a human donor with melanoma.

The chain is built from TRBV7-9 and TRBJ1-1; D is unresolved. There are 13 residues in the CDR3. Germline V lookup: CDR1 SEHNR, CDR2 FQNEAQ (reference sequence). V lost 2 bases and J lost 0, with 4 bases in between. CDR3 sequence reads: CASSLQMNTEAFF. The CDR3 region has the DNA TGTGCCAGCAGCTTACAGATGAACACTGAAGCTTTCTTT.

J is TRBJ2-1 and V is TRBV7-9, with 14 bases aligning to TRBD2. Germline V gene lookup returns CDR1 SEHNR and CDR2 FQNEAQ (reference sequence). V shed 4 bases and J 3 bases; nucleotides not matched to a gene: 5. This CDR3 comprises 17 residues. The CDR3 coding sequence is TGTGCCAGCAGCTCGGGACTAGCGGGAGTAGGCTACAATGAGCAGTTCTTC. This codes for CASSSGLAGVGYNEQFF.

The CDR3 loop reads CASIIGTPGVEQYF. DNA of the CDR3: TGTGCCAGCATTATAGGGACTCCCGGTGTGGAGCAGTACTTC. The rearrangement uses TRBV6-1 and TRBJ2-7; possible D gene TRBD2, 6 bases. The CDR3 is 14 amino acids. Per germline, CDR1 MNHNS and CDR2 SASEGT. Trimming shortened V by 7 bases and J by 7 bases, and 20 bases separated the two germline ends.

The chain recombines TRBV5-1 with TRBJ2-7, with 8 bases that match TRBD1. Trimming cost V 0 bases and J 3 bases; bases outside gene matches: 8. Per germline, CDR1 SGHRS and CDR2 YFSETQ. This CDR3 has 16 residues. CDR3 amino acids: CASSLERQGAYYEQYF. CDR3 DNA sequence: TGCGCCAGCAGCTTGGAAAGGCAGGGGGCGTACTACGAGCAGTACTTC.

The gene calls are TRBV7-6 and TRBJ1-6, with TRBD1 matching 7 bases. CDR1 and CDR2 (germline): SGHVS, FNYEAQ. The CDR3 covers 15 residues. The ends lost 6 bases at V and 4 bases at J; junction bases unmatched: 6. As DNA, the CDR3 is TGTGCCAGCAGGTTCCGGGACAGATATAATTCACCCCTCCACTTT. It specifies CASRFRDRYNSPLHF.

By share of the sample, this clone is medium-sized. V and J are TRBV7-9 and TRBJ1-4, with D possibly being TRBD1 (6 bases). CDR1 SEHNR and CDR2 FQNEAQ come from the germline V gene (reference sequence). V was shortened by 7 bases and J by 3 bases, with 12 bases between the two germline ends. The CDR3 has 14 amino acids. The CDR3 region has the DNA TGTGCCAGCACTCCGGACAGCCCTAATGAAAAACTGTTTTTT. Encoded protein: CASTPDSPNEKLFF. The whole variable domain, remainder taken from reference TRBV7-9 and TRBJ1-4, is DTGVSQNPRHKITKRGQNVTFRCDPISEHNRLYWYRQTLGQGPEFLTYFQNEAQLEKSRLLSDRFSAERPKGSFSTLEIQRTEQGDSAMYLCASTPDSPNEKLFFGSGTQLSVL.